This is a list of T cell receptor beta chains from one sample in a study of blood T cell repertoires in COVID-19. The assay was immunoSEQ multiplex PCR, and TCRdb's table has in-frame clones only and misses some. The table has about 220,000 clones, 75% to 90% seen once. Sequencing input: PBMCs or T cells enriched from blood (not recorded which). The receptors shown here come from a woman aged 40 to 55 with acute COVID-19. Both conserved end residues are part of each CDR3. The D gene is left open where the match is weak. Clone size, where shown, is once, few, many, or a class for clones that have expanded.

D gene	J gene	clone size	V gene	CDR3 DNA	CDR3 protein
-	TRBJ1-2	-	TRBV6-5	TGTGCCAGCAGTAGAAAGACTGGTCGAAACGGCTACACCTTC	CASSRKTGRNGYTF
-	TRBJ2-1	-	TRBV11-2	TGTGCCAGCAGCTCCCTCGATAGCTACAATGAGCAGTTCTTC	CASSSLDSYNEQFF
-	TRBJ1-2	-	TRBV2	TGTGCCAGCACTTACAGGGTCGACGGCTACACCTTC	CASTYRVDGYTF
-	TRBJ2-1	-	TRBV20-1	TGCAGTGCTAGTATGCCCCGCAAGAGCGAGCAGTTCTTC	CSASMPRKSEQFF
-	TRBJ1-5	-	TRBV6-2/TRBV6-3	TGTGCCAGCAGTTATCGCGGAGGGGGGGTGCCGAGCAATCAGCCCCAGCATTTT	CASSYRGGGVPSNQPQHF
TRBD2	TRBJ2-3	-	TRBV6-2/TRBV6-3	TGTGCCAGCAGTGGACCCGGATGGAGCGGGGGGGGTACGCAGTATTTT	CASSGPGWSGGGTQYF
-	TRBJ1-4	once	TRBV11-2	TGTGCCAGCACCTACGACAGGAAAAGGGATGAAAAACTGTTTTTT	CASTYDRKRDEKLFF
-	TRBJ2-3	-	TRBV10-3	TGTGCCATCAGGGACAGTTCTAGCACAGATACGCAGTATTTT	CAIRDSSSTDTQYF
-	TRBJ1-3	-	TRBV19	TGTGCCAGTAGTATTCGCCGGAGCGGGATCTCTGGAAACACCATATATTTT	CASSIRRSGISGNTIYF
-	TRBJ1-5	-	TRBV7-9	TGTGCCAGCAGCCTCGGGGATCAGCCCCAGCATTTT	CASSLGDQPQHF
TRBD2	TRBJ2-1	once	TRBV5-1	TGCGCCAGCAGCCGCGGACTAGCGGGGGGGCCGAGATACAATGAGCAGTTCTTC	CASSRGLAGGPRYNEQFF
TRBD2	TRBJ2-7	-	TRBV7-8	TGTGCCAGCAGCACAGCGGGGGGTAGCGGGGAATACTCCTGGATCGACTACGAGCAGTACTTC	CASSTAGGSGEYSWIDYEQYF
TRBD2	TRBJ2-3	-	TRBV7-2	TGTGCCAGCAGCTTAGTGACTAGCGGGGGGGCCCTACTAGATACGCAGTATTTT	CASSLVTSGGALLDTQYF
-	TRBJ2-6	-	TRBV18	TGTGCCAGCTCACCCCTAAACAGGGCTGGGGCCAACGTCCTGACTTTC	CASSPLNRAGANVLTF
-	TRBJ1-5	-	TRBV6-2/TRBV6-3	TGTGCCAGCAACCCCGGGAATCAGCCCCAGCATTTT	CASNPGNQPQHF
-	TRBJ1-5	-	TRBV27	TGTGCCAGCAGTCCCCCGGGGGGGGTGCGGAATCAGCCCCAGCATTTT	CASSPPGGVRNQPQHF
TRBD1	TRBJ1-2	-	TRBV5-6	TGTGCCAGCAGCGGGAAGACAGGGGGCTCGGACTATGGCTACACCTTC	CASSGKTGGSDYGYTF
TRBD1	TRBJ1-1	-	TRBV11-2	TGTGCCAGCAGCTTTCCCCCGGGACAGGGCCTATTTGAAGCTTTCTTT	CASSFPPGQGLFEAFF
-	TRBJ1-4	-	TRBV27	TGTGCCAGCAGTACACAATGGGAGGTAGTAAATGAAAAACTGTTTTTT	CASSTQWEVVNEKLFF
-	TRBJ2-7	-	TRBV5-6	TGTGCCAGCAGCTTCAGGTTCAACTCCTACGAGCAGTACTTC	CASSFRFNSYEQYF
-	TRBJ2-1	-	TRBV7-9	TGTGCCAGCAGCTCCGCTGACTATGAGCAGTTCTTC	CASSSADYEQFF
TRBD2	TRBJ2-1	-	TRBV30	TGTGCCTGGAGGGCGCGGGGAGGGGTTGAGCAGTTCTTC	CAWRARGGVEQFF
TRBD1	TRBJ1-1	-	TRBV7-8	TGTGCCAGCAGTTGGGCGACAGGGTGGGATGAAGCTTTCTTT	CASSWATGWDEAFF
-	TRBJ1-1	-	TRBV5-1	TGCGCCAGCAGCTACGCAGGACTCCTGAACACTGAAGCTTTCTTT	CASSYAGLLNTEAFF
TRBD1	TRBJ1-2	-	TRBV3-1/TRBV3-2	TGTGCCAGCAGCCAATTTTTAGTCTCGCGGACAGGGGGGACCTATGGCTACACCTTC	CASSQFLVSRTGGTYGYTF
TRBD1	TRBJ1-5	-	TRBV7-2	TGTGCCAGCAGCTTATCTTGGACAGGGGGCTCGAAGCCCCAGCATTTT	CASSLSWTGGSKPQHF
-	TRBJ1-1	-	TRBV29-1	TGCAGCGTTGAGCTAAACTTGAACACTGAAGCTTTCTTT	CSVELNLNTEAFF
-	TRBJ2-4	-	TRBV7-3	TGTGCCAGCAGCTTATGGGAGAGGCAGGGGACCAAAAACATTCAGTACTTC	CASSLWERQGTKNIQYF
TRBD1	TRBJ1-1	-	TRBV11-3	TGTGCCAGCAGCCTTCAGGGGGGCACTGAAGCTTTCTTT	CASSLQGGTEAFF
TRBD1	TRBJ1-1	-	TRBV19	TGTGCCAGTAGTCCCCGGACAGGGGTTAACACTGAAGCTTTCTTT	CASSPRTGVNTEAFF
TRBD2	TRBJ2-1	-	TRBV18	TGTGCCAGCTCACCTTTAATGGGGACTAGCGGACACAATGAGCAGTTCTTC	CASSPLMGTSGHNEQFF
-	TRBJ2-2	-	TRBV12-3/TRBV12-4	TGTGCCAGCAGGAGGAGTACCGGGGAGCTGTTTTTT	CASRRSTGELFF
TRBD1	TRBJ1-2	-	TRBV4-3	TGCGCCAGCAGCCAGTACGGGACAGGGGTCAATGGCTACACCTTC	CASSQYGTGVNGYTF
TRBD1	TRBJ1-4	-	TRBV7-2	TGTGCCAGCAGCCCCTGGACAGGAAATGAAAAACTGTTTTTT	CASSPWTGNEKLFF
-	TRBJ1-2	-	TRBV27	TGTGCCAGCAGTTTAGACAGGAGACTTGGCTACACCTTC	CASSLDRRLGYTF
-	TRBJ1-5	-	TRBV5-1	TGCGCCAGCAGCTTATCGGGGGGCAATGGCAATCAGCCCCAGCATTTT	CASSLSGGNGNQPQHF
-	TRBJ1-1	-	TRBV18	TGTGCCAGCTCACGCATCGACGAGGGGGGGACTGAAGCTTTCTTT	CASSRIDEGGTEAFF
-	TRBJ1-2	-	TRBV6-2/TRBV6-3	TGTGCCAGCAGTCTCACTGTTCAGGACTATGGCTACACCTTC	CASSLTVQDYGYTF
TRBD1	TRBJ2-3	-	TRBV7-2	TGTGCCAGCAGCGAGATACCGGGACAGGGTCCAGATACGCAGTATTTT	CASSEIPGQGPDTQYF
TRBD1	TRBJ1-2	-	TRBV5-1	TGCGCCAGCAGCGACAGGGGCGGTGCGATATATGGCTACACCTTC	CASSDRGGAIYGYTF
TRBD1	TRBJ1-4	-	TRBV10-3	TGTGCCATCAGCGGACAGGGGAATGAAAAACTGTTTTTT	CAISGQGNEKLFF
-	TRBJ1-4	-	TRBV9	TGTGCCAGCAGCGTAGGGGGAGGAACTAATGAAAAACTGTTTTTT	CASSVGGGTNEKLFF
TRBD1	TRBJ2-2	few	TRBV7-2	TGTGCCAGCAGACCCACAGGGGGCAACACCGGGGAGCTGTTTTTT	CASRPTGGNTGELFF
TRBD1	TRBJ2-5	-	TRBV7-9	TGTGCCAGCAGCCAAAAACAGGGGGCAGAGACCCAGTACTTC	CASSQKQGAETQYF
-	TRBJ1-5	once	TRBV15	TGTGCCACCAGCAGACCAGAGGCAGGGGGCAATCAGCCCCAGCATTTT	CATSRPEAGGNQPQHF
-	TRBJ1-5	-	TRBV9	TGTGCCAGCAGCGAGGGACCTTCGGAGGGCCAGCATTTT	CASSEGPSEGQHF